The subject of this entry is one T cell receptor (beta chain). Its cognate antigen has yet to be identified. Base qualities are missing; no much larger clone stands one base away. The data belong to a study of cytomegalovirus exposure and HLA in healthy donors (dated by TCRdb to 2015 to 2018). Background for the entire study: According to a later analysis, the 120 or so validation repertoires were produced on the same platform as the 700 or so repertoires of the first cohort. The aim of the study was to test whether cataloging public T cell receptors could identify signatures of past pathogen exposure. Along with the roughly 700-subject first cohort, a separate validation cohort of over a hundred different subjects was used. To predict cytomegalovirus infection status, the study combined high-throughput TCR immunosequencing, statistical association of individual TCRs with disease status, and machine learning.

CDR1 and CDR2 are drawn from the germline V gene: SGHRS, YFSETQ. From cysteine to phenylalanine, the CDR3 is 16 amino acids long. The only DNA kept is the CDR3, 48 bases in frame from the first base. V is cut back by 0 bases and J by 4 bases, with 6 bases in the junction unmatched. Receptor libraries were prepared by the immunoSEQ multiplex PCR assay. The original pipeline was this. A statistical classification framework was developed to diagnose cytomegalovirus status using the catalog of TCR beta chain sequences. What TCRdb holds here is the immuneACCESS table cut down to in-frame rearrangements. Part of the clones is not present; checked against another copy, under half of the missing clones reflect an unresolved V gene, and the others are unexplained. That table gives V, J and clone size, and the DNA gave D and trimming. In this sample the table shows around 190,000 clones, around 80% of which occur a single time. The top ten constitute 1% to 1.5% of the sample.

Study-level results and caveats: The classifier was reported to diagnose cytomegalovirus status with high specificity and sensitivity in both the original and validation cohorts. A later analysis had no HLA typing for the validation cohort, so co-occurrence there was scored across all 130 or so repertoires. The authors suggested that the approach could potentially be generalized to other disease states and immunological phenotypes. A few of the identified cytomegalovirus-associated TCR beta chains were confirmed in vitro to be specific for cytomegalovirus antigens. Most TCR sequences were observed very rarely across donors, whereas some public TCRs were present in many individuals. Of the cluster scores, about 94% were above 0 in a later analysis, which found that TCRs clustered in the first cohort also tended to co-occur in the 120 validation repertoires. A total of fewer than 200 TCR beta chains were listed by the study as associated with cytomegalovirus.

Donors formed part of the validation cohort, which comprised 120 subjects and was distinct from the first cohort of under 850 subjects. The sequence is built from TRBV5-1 and TRBJ1-2; TRBD1 agrees with 10 junctional bases. The source is a woman aged 30 to 39 in good health and CMV-seronegative. Sequenced sample: PBMCs. The sequence in DNA is TGCGCCAGCAGCTTGGGTGCGACAGGGGGCGTCTATGGCTACACCTTC. Translated, it gives CASSLGATGGVYGYTF.